This T cell receptor beta chain was recovered during a study of blood T cell repertoires in COVID-19. In the authors' methods: Amplifying reference gene primers gave estimates of nucleated cell counts. Produced via immunoSEQ multiplex PCR; TCRdb's table is partial and in-frame only. V and J calls and clone size are those listed in that table; D and trimming were worked out from the DNA. This sample has 150,000 to 200,000 clones, with roughly 76% found just once. Germline CDR1 is MDHEN and CDR2 is SYDVKM. Trimming pared 5 bases from V and 1 base from J, leaving 14 bases between. The CDR3 is made up of 15 amino acids.

This sequence was found in an elderly woman with COVID-19, enrolled during active disease. The V gene is TRBV28, the J gene TRBJ1-1; D perhaps matches TRBD1 (5 bases). Sequencing was carried out using peripheral blood. CDR3 DNA: TGTGCCAGCAGTGCTCCCGGGGGAGGGAACACTGAAGCTTTCTTT. Its translation is CASSAPGGGNTEAFF. Using reference TRBV28 and TRBJ1-1 for the parts outside the CDR3, the full variable domain is DVKVTQSSRYLVKRTGEKVFLECVQDMDHENMFWYRQDPGLGLRLIYFSYDVKMKEKGDIPEGYSVSREKKERFSLILESASTNQTSMYLCASSAPGGGNTEAFFGQGTRLTVV.